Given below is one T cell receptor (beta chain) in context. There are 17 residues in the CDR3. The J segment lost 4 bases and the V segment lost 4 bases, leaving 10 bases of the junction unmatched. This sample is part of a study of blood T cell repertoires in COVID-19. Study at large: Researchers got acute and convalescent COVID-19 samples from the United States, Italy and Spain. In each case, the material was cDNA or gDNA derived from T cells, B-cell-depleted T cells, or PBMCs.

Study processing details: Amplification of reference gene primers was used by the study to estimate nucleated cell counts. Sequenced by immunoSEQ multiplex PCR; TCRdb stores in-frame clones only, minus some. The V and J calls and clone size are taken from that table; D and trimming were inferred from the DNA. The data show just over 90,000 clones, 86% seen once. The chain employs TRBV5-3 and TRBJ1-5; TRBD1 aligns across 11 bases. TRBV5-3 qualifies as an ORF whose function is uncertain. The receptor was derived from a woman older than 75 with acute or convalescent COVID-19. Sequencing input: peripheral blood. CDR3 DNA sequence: TGTGCCAGAAGCGGCCCCCTGGACAGGGGGCCAAATCAGCCCCAGCATTTT. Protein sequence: CARSGPLDRGPNQPQHF.